This T cell receptor beta chain was captured in a study of shared clonotypes between healthy human individuals. The study, taken as a whole, reports: For naive CD4 cells, approximately 5% of clonotypes were shared across a few donors. Across subsets, estimated richness was generally greater for naive than for memory populations.

Concerning this clone: Its antigen remains unidentified.

Germline CDR1 reads MNHEY; CDR2 reads SVGAGI. V was cut by 0 bases and J by 8 bases, with 16 bases left in between. The CDR3 totals 15 residues. Method: immunoSEQ multiplex PCR; TCRdb's copy keeps in-frame clones and lacks some. The repertoire holds 2 million to 2.5 million clones, with around 95% as singletons. Sequencing was done on a sample of naive CD4+ T cells sorted from blood. Subset meaning: CD45RA+ positively selected. This rearrangement joins TRBV6-5 to TRBJ1-2; tentative D call: TRBD1 (5 bases). This receptor was taken from a man between 18 and 35 years old in good health. The CDR3 here is CASSYSPGLQEGYTF. CDR3 nucleotide sequence: TGTGCCAGCAGTTACTCACCGGGCCTACAGGAAGGCTACACCTTC.